A single T cell receptor beta chain is shown here with its context. These data come from a study of T cells in localized non-small cell lung cancer. Per germline, CDR1 SGHKS and CDR2 YYEKEE (reference sequence). The V end was cut by 4 bases, the J end by 2 bases, with 13 bases between. The CDR3 totals 15 residues. Here immunoSEQ multiplex PCR was the method, and the copy in TCRdb shows in-frame clones only, minus some. The sample carries some 40,000 clones, around nine tenths recorded once. The chain uses TRBV5-5 and TRBJ1-5, with D maybe TRBD1 (5 bases). The receptor's source is a female donor of 60 years or more with stage I lung adenocarcinoma. The sequencing here drew on peripheral blood, taken before any cancer treatment. As DNA, the CDR3 is TGTGCCAGCAGCCTGGCGGGGGGTGGCAATCAGCCCCAGCATTTT. Residues: CASSLAGGGNQPQHF.